The 19 T cell receptor beta chains below all came from one sample that was sequenced in a study of shared clonotypes between healthy human individuals. TCRdb's table, derived via immunoSEQ multiplex PCR, lists solely in-frame clones and lacks some. The repertoire consists of hundreds of thousands of clones, with 70% to 80% occurring once and the leading ten covering approximately 13%. The sequenced sample consisted of PBMCs. These receptors originate from a woman in her forties in good health. Some clones in this sample may be carry-over from other donors' samples.

The chain combines TRBV6-6 with TRBJ1-1, with D possibly matching TRBD1 (6 bases). The CDR3 is made up of 14 amino acids. Germline lookup yields CDR1 MNHNY and CDR2 SVGAGI (reference sequence). V gave up 7 bases and J gave up 3 bases, with 15 bases separating them. CDR3 DNA: TGTGCCAGCATAAATCAGGGGCAGTACACTGAAGCTTTCTTT. Translated: CASINQGQYTEAFF.

This clone occurred once. The chain carries TRBV5-1 and TRBJ1-1; TRBD1 might be the D (5 bases). CDR1 is SGHRS, CDR2 YFSETQ, per germline. The V gene lost 4 bases and the J gene lost 1 base, with 14 bases spanning the gap. This CDR3 spans 15 amino acids. The chain's CDR3 is CASSRDRGRNTEAFF. The CDR3, as DNA: TGCGCCAGCAGCCGGGACCGAGGACGGAACACTGAAGCTTTCTTT.

The V gene is TRBV15, the J gene TRBJ2-1; 10 positions match TRBD2. The CDR3 has 15 amino acids. Germline lookup yields CDR1 LNHNV and CDR2 YYDKDF (reference sequence). V dropped 3 bases and J dropped 13; count of bases not matched to a gene: 12. CDR3 nucleotide sequence: TGTGCCACCAGCAGTCCAGGGGGACTAGCGTTACTCCAGTTCTTC. Encoded protein: CATSSPGGLALLQFF. Full variable domain (missing parts from reference TRBV15 and TRBJ2-1): DAMVIQNPRYQVTQFGKPVTLSCSQTLNHNVMYWYQQKSSQAPKLLFHYYDKDFNNEADTPDNFQSRRPNTSFCFLDIRSPGLGDTAMYLCATSSPGGLALLQFFGPGTRLTVL.

The gene calls are TRBV6-5 and TRBJ2-2; TRBD1 agrees at 9 bases. This CDR3 comprises 14 residues. V was clipped by 6 bases and J by 3 bases; unmatched bases: 2. Germline V gene sequence: CDR1 MNHEY, CDR2 SVGAGI. CDR3 amino acids: CASSRDRDTGELFF. The CDR3 DNA reads as TGTGCCAGCAGCAGGGACAGGGACACCGGGGAGCTGTTTTTT.

With regard to this clone: At one boundary the junction diverges from the germline segment, which might be a read error. The chain joins TRBV4-2 to TRBJ2-5; TRBD2 aligns across 8 bases. The germline gives CDR1 LGHNA, CDR2 YNFKEQ. The length of the CDR3 is 16 residues. The chain's CDR3 is CASSQDISGRQETRYF. Written as DNA, the CDR3 is TGTGCCAGCAGCCAAGACATCAGCGGGAGACAAGAGACCCGGTACTTC.

The chain uses TRBV18 and TRBJ2-2; 8 bases align to TRBD1. J lost 6 bases, V lost 6 bases, and 3 bases had no gene match. This CDR3 is built from 13 residues. CDR1 is KGHSH, CDR2 LQKENI, per germline. CDR3 in DNA: TGTGCCAGCTCGGACAGGGAACCCGGGGAGCTGTTTTTT. It encodes CASSDREPGELFF.

The chain couples TRBV6-1 to TRBJ2-7, with D perhaps TRBD2 (6 bases). Germline CDR1 reads MNHNS; CDR2 reads SASEGT. CDR3 length: 12 residues. Trimming left V 10 bases short and J 3 bases short, with 13 bases between. The CDR3 loop is CATGGVIYEQYF. In DNA, the CDR3 is TGTGCCACCGGCGGGGTGATCTACGAGCAGTACTTC.

This clone rates as medium-sized. The chain combines TRBV6-1 with TRBJ2-2; either TRBD1 or TRBD2 may fit D (6 bases each). Germline CDR1 reads MNHNS; CDR2 reads SASEGT. V was cut by 7 bases and J by 3 bases, with 15 bases left in between. The CDR3 covers 15 residues. The CDR3 here is CASTPGDTHTGELFF. In DNA form, the CDR3 reads TGTGCCAGCACCCCGGGGGACACTCACACCGGGGAGCTGTTTTTT.

J is TRBJ2-3 and V is TRBV11-3, with TRBD1 identical over 11 bases. J was trimmed by 4 bases and V by 1 base; bases with no gene match: 7. CDR1 is SGHNT and CDR2 is YENEEA in the germline V gene. The CDR3 is 17 amino acids. CDR3 sequence: CASSLAGLGQGADTQYF. Here the CDR3 DNA reads TGTGCCAGCAGCTTAGCAGGACTGGGACAGGGGGCAGATACGCAGTATTTT.

V and J are TRBV30 and TRBJ2-1; D is ambiguous. The CDR3 has 14 residues. Germline V gene sequence: CDR1 GTSNPN, CDR2 SVGIG (reference sequence). V lost 5 bases and J lost 1, with 12 bases in between. The CDR3 protein is CAWGYGGSYNEQFF. The CDR3 nucleotides are TGTGCCTGGGGGTATGGTGGGTCCTACAATGAGCAGTTCTTC.

This chain connects TRBV11-2 to TRBJ1-1; no clear D gene. The germline gives CDR1 SGHAT, CDR2 FQNNGV. The V and J ends lost 5 bases and 4 bases respectively, with 11 bases between them. This CDR3 is built from 13 residues. The DNA for the CDR3 is TGTGCCAGCAGCCACGGGCTTCGCACTGAAGCTTTCTTT. Its protein is CASSHGLRTEAFF.

This clone is a singleton in its sample. The V gene is TRBV9, the J gene TRBJ2-7, with 14 bases that match TRBD2. Unmatched junction bases numbered 4, after V lost 4 bases and J lost 7 bases. The CDR3 is 14 amino acids. CDR1 SGDLS and CDR2 YYNGEE come from the germline V gene. The CDR3 DNA is TGTGCCAGCAGCCCGGGACTAGCGGGAGAGGAGCAGTACTTC. Its protein product is CASSPGLAGEEQYF.

V gene TRBV5-1 combines with J gene TRBJ1-2, with a possible D match to TRBD1 (6 bases). Germline V gene lookup returns CDR1 SGHRS and CDR2 YFSETQ. The CDR3 contains 14 residues. V was trimmed by 4 bases and J by 4 bases, leaving 14 bases between them. The CDR3 sequence is CASSPGGAGYGYTF. CDR3 in DNA: TGCGCCAGCAGCCCCGGGGGGGCCGGCTATGGCTACACCTTC. The full variable domain, in which reference TRBV5-1 and TRBJ1-2 provide the parts outside the CDR3, is KAGVTQTPRYLIKTRGQQVTLSCSPISGHRSVSWYQQTPGQGLQFLFEYFSETQRNKGNFPGRFSGRQFSNSRSEMNVSTLELGDSALYLCASSPGGAGYGYTFGSGTRLTVV.

CDR3 nucleotides: TGTGCCAGCAGAAGCGACAGGGGGCGCCGAGATACGCAGTATTTT. Translation: CASRSDRGRRDTQYF. The V gene is TRBV6-5, the J gene TRBJ2-3; 10 bases fit TRBD1. Trimming cost V 6 bases and J 5 bases; bases outside gene matches: 8. Germline V gene sequence: CDR1 MNHEY, CDR2 SVGAGI. This CDR3 spans 15 amino acids.

This clone appeared a few times. V usage is TRBV5-1 and J usage is TRBJ2-7, with a possible D match to TRBD1 (5 bases). From germline, CDR1 is SGHRS and CDR2 YFSETQ. V was clipped by 4 bases and J by 2 bases, with 16 bases between them. This CDR3 is 15 amino acids long. The CDR3 region is CASSPQGSRPYEQYF. CDR3 in DNA: TGCGCCAGCAGCCCCCAGGGCTCAAGGCCCTACGAGCAGTACTTC.

This chain uses TRBV9 with TRBJ1-1; tentative D call: TRBD1 (5 bases). The ends were cut back, 5 bases at V and 3 bases at J, with 11 bases in the middle. Germline CDR1 SGDLS, CDR2 YYNGEE. This CDR3 has 13 residues. The DNA of the CDR3 is TGTGCCAGCAGTTTAGGAGGGGACACTGAAGCTTTCTTT. As protein: CASSLGGDTEAFF.

CDR3 bases: TGTGCCAGCAGCTCGGATGGTTGGGATACGCAGTATTTT. The encoded protein is CASSSDGWDTQYF. V is TRBV11-3 and J is TRBJ2-3; D remains unclear. This CDR3 contains 13 residues. With 4 bases removed from V and 6 bases from J, the gap between germline ends came to 11 bases. In germline, CDR1 is SGHNT, CDR2 YENEEA.

The chain combines TRBV15 with TRBJ2-7; 8 nucleotides line up with TRBD2. Germline V gives CDR1 LNHNV, CDR2 YYDKDF (reference sequence). The CDR3 runs to 15 residues. After removal of 3 bases from V and 0 bases from J, the junction contained 4 bases not matched to a gene. The CDR3 is CATSRVAGSSYEQYF. CDR3 DNA: TGTGCCACCAGCAGGGTAGCGGGAAGCTCCTACGAGCAGTACTTC.

The chain employs TRBV10-2 and TRBJ2-7; D ambiguous. V was shortened by 6 bases and J by 2 bases, with 8 bases between the two germline ends. The germline V gene encodes CDR1 WSHSY and CDR2 SAAADI. This CDR3 is 12 amino acids long. As DNA, the CDR3 is TGCGCCAGCAGAGACCCCCCCTACGAGCAGTACTTC. Protein product: CASRDPPYEQYF.